These T cell receptor beta chains were read from a single sample in a study of T cell clonotyping in hematopoietic cell transplantation. This table comes from immunoSEQ multiplex PCR, and its TCRdb copy is limited to in-frame clones, with some not included. The sample includes around 45,000 clones, roughly 80% of them seen just once. This sample comprised peripheral blood mononuclear cells, obtained before stem cell transplant. All receptors derive from a man aged 55 to 69 with myelodysplastic syndrome. Some clones in this sample may be carry-over from other donors' samples. CDR3s include the opening cysteine and the closing phenylalanine or tryptophan. A D gene is named only where the DNA matches it firmly. For some rows the clone size is stated as once, few or many, or as a class when expanded; others skip it.

length	V	D	size	J	DNA	CDR3
14	TRBV6-6	TRBD2	NA	TRBJ2-1	TGTGCCAGCAGCCGGGGGGGGGAGACCAATGAGCAGTTCTTC	CASSRGGETNEQFF
14	TRBV6-5	NA	NA	TRBJ2-7	TGTGCCAGCAGGTCGGCAGGAACATCCTACGAGCAGTACTTC	CASRSAGTSYEQYF
18	TRBV30	NA	NA	TRBJ1-6	TGTGCCTGGAGTGTAAACCGTTTAACGGCCCCGAGTAACTCACCCCTCCACTTT	CAWSVNRLTAPSNSPLHF
13	TRBV7-6	NA	NA	TRBJ1-1	TGTGCCAGCAGCCCGTACCGAGGGGGGGAAGCTTTCTTT	CASSPYRGGEAFF
16	TRBV10-2	NA	NA	TRBJ1-1	TGCGCCAGCAGTGATGGACAGTTCTTTAGTAACACTGAAGCTTTCTTT	CASSDGQFFSNTEAFF
13	TRBV28	TRBD2	NA	TRBJ2-5	TGTGCCAGCAGTTGGGAGGGGAGAGAGACCCAGTACTTC	CASSWEGRETQYF
8	TRBV29-1	NA	NA	TRBJ2-3	TGCAGCTCCGATACGCAGTATTTT	CSSDTQYF
16	TRBV25-1	NA	NA	TRBJ2-5	TGTGCCAGCAGTCGTACCGGGAGATCCTTCCAAGAGACCCAGTACTTC	CASSRTGRSFQETQYF
16	TRBV19	TRBD1	once	TRBJ2-5	TGTGCCAGTAGTATCGGCGGGACAGGGTATGGAGAGACCCAGTACTTC	CASSIGGTGYGETQYF
15	TRBV6-6	NA	NA	TRBJ1-5	TGTGCCAGCAGTTACTCACACGCTGGGGAGGAGCCCCAGCATTTT	CASSYSHAGEEPQHF
14	TRBV6-5	NA	NA	TRBJ2-1	TGTGCCAGCCAGGGGGGCGCATCCTACGGTGAGCAGTTCTTC	CASQGGASYGEQFF
13	TRBV7-2	NA	NA	TRBJ2-5	TGTGCCAGCAGCTTAGGGCAGAGGGAGACCCAGTACTTC	CASSLGQRETQYF
13	TRBV18	TRBD1	NA	TRBJ1-1	TGTGCCAGCTCACCAGACAGGGACACTGAAGCTTTCTTT	CASSPDRDTEAFF
14	TRBV2	NA	few	TRBJ2-1	TGTGCCAGCAAATCGACTAGGACCAACAATGAGCAGTTCTTC	CASKSTRTNNEQFF
15	TRBV21-1	NA	few	TRBJ1-1	TGTGCCAGCAGCAATTCGGACAGGGAAAACACTGAAGCTTTCTTT	CASSNSDRENTEAFF
14	TRBV7-2	NA	NA	TRBJ2-6	TGTGCCAGCAGCTTACAGACAGGCTCGGGCGTCCTGACTTTC	CASSLQTGSGVLTF
15	TRBV27	TRBD2	NA	TRBJ2-6	TGTGCCAGCAGACCTACTAGCGGTGGGGCCAACGTCCTGACTTTC	CASRPTSGGANVLTF
16	TRBV15	TRBD2	NA	TRBJ2-1	TGTGCCACCAGCAGAAAGCGGGGGGCCTCCTACAATGAGCAGTTCTTC	CATSRKRGASYNEQFF
14	TRBV6-1	NA	NA	TRBJ2-7	TGTGCCAGCAGTACTATGGAGGGGGCCTACGAGCAGTACTTC	CASSTMEGAYEQYF
11	TRBV28	NA	few	TRBJ1-2	TGTGCCAGCAGCAGGTACTATGGCTACACCTTC	CASSRYYGYTF
13	TRBV29-1	NA	NA	TRBJ1-1	TGCAGGGTCGGGAGGACGGGAAACACTGAAGCTTTCTTT	CRVGRTGNTEAFF
11	TRBV5-1	NA	NA	TRBJ2-3	TGCGCCAGCAGGGGAGGAGATACGCAGTATTTT	CASRGGDTQYF
16	TRBV28	TRBD1	NA	TRBJ1-3	TGTGCCAGCAGCCCGGGACAGGGGTTGTCTGGAAACACCATATATTTT	CASSPGQGLSGNTIYF
13	TRBV15	NA	NA	TRBJ2-7	TGTGCCACCAGCAGAGATGAGGGTTACGAGCAGTACTTC	CATSRDEGYEQYF
13	TRBV5-1	NA	NA	TRBJ1-2	TGCGCCAGCAGCCCGACACCTAACTATGGCTACACCTTC	CASSPTPNYGYTF